Below are 10 T cell receptor beta chains sequenced from a single sample in a study of preoperative IRX-2 immunotherapy in early breast cancer. TCRdb's table, derived via immunoSEQ multiplex PCR, lists solely in-frame clones and lacks some. This table holds a few thousand clones, about two thirds found once. As for treatment: preoperative locoregional IRX-2 cytokine immunotherapy. The material was tumor tissue, obtained after IRX-2 immunotherapy. The receptors here all came from a human donor with breast cancer.

This sequence joins TRBV19 and TRBJ2-1; D uncertain. Germline V gene lookup returns CDR1 LNHDA and CDR2 SQIVND (reference sequence). The CDR3 has 17 residues. V was cut by 3 bases and J by 2 bases, with 17 bases left in between. The CDR3 reads CASSMPPEGLTYNEQFF. The CDR3 nucleotides are TGTGCCAGTAGTATGCCCCCAGAAGGTTTAACCTACAATGAGCAGTTCTTC.

The CDR3 is CASSQDRLSATYEQYF. Written as DNA, the CDR3 is TGCGCCAGCAGCCAAGATCGGTTGTCCGCCACCTACGAGCAGTACTTC. This chain connects TRBV4-1 to TRBJ2-7; no reliable D call. This CDR3 is 16 amino acids long. Germline V lookup: CDR1 MGHRA, CDR2 YSYEKL. Trimming stripped 0 bases from V and 2 bases from J, with 14 bases between.

CDR3 protein: CASSPPRKGNYGYTF. DNA of the CDR3: TGTGCCAGCTCACCACCGAGAAAAGGGAACTATGGCTACACCTTC. V gene TRBV18 combines with J gene TRBJ1-2; D gene unclear. CDR1 is KGHSH, CDR2 LQKENI, per germline. Trimming took 0 bases from V and 2 from J, leaving 10 bases between them. CDR3 length equals 15 residues.

This chain joins TRBV29-1 and TRBJ1-5; D possibly corresponds to TRBD1 (5 bases). The CDR3 is 14 amino acids. Germline V CDR1 and CDR2: SQVTM, ANQGSEA. Between the trimmed V and J ends, which lost 6 bases and 1 base, there was a span of 13 bases. CDR3: CSVPGTESNQPQHF. In DNA form, the CDR3 reads TGCAGCGTCCCCGGGACGGAAAGCAATCAGCCCCAGCATTTT.

V gene TRBV5-1 combines with J gene TRBJ2-1; 12 nucleotides agree with TRBD2. This CDR3 spans 18 amino acids. Germline V gene lookup returns CDR1 SGHRS and CDR2 YFSETQ. After removal of 0 bases from V and 5 bases from J, the junction contained 9 bases not matched to a gene. CDR3: CASSLAKRLAGADNEQFF. CDR3 nucleotides: TGCGCCAGCAGCTTGGCAAAGAGACTAGCGGGAGCGGACAATGAGCAGTTCTTC.

The rearrangement joins TRBV7-7 to TRBJ2-7; D tentatively reads TRBD1 or TRBD2 (6 bases each). This CDR3 spans 16 amino acids. Trimming cost V 3 bases and J 3 bases, with 18 bases left between them. Germline assignment: CDR1 SSHAT and CDR2 FNYEAQ (reference sequence). For the CDR3, the DNA is TGTGCCAGCAGCTTCTGGACCCGCGGAGGGGGCTACGAGCAGTACTTC. Amino acids: CASSFWTRGGGYEQYF.

The DNA of the CDR3 is TGCAGCGTTGAATCCCCAGGTAACGAGCAGTACTTC. Its protein product is CSVESPGNEQYF. The rearrangement uses TRBV29-1 and TRBJ2-7; no definite D call. V dropped 2 bases and J dropped 5 bases, with 10 bases sitting between them. Germline-derived CDR1 and CDR2 are SQVTM and ANQGSEA. The CDR3 loop spans 12 amino acids.

CDR3 region: CASSTGLAGGDKFF. The DNA for the CDR3 is TGTGCCAGCAGCACTGGACTAGCGGGAGGCGATAAGTTCTTC. The gene calls are TRBV11-3 and TRBJ2-1; TRBD2 aligns across 14 bases. CDR1 is SGHNT and CDR2 is YENEEA in the germline V gene. The CDR3 has 14 residues. Trimming removed 5 bases from V and 14 bases from J; junction bases left unmatched: 8.

The V call is TRBV11-3, the J call TRBJ1-2; 7 bases are a match to TRBD1. The V and J ends lost 1 base and 3 bases, in that order; junction bases with no gene match: 8. The CDR3 spans 16 residues. Germline V gene sequence: CDR1 SGHNT, CDR2 YENEEA. CDR3 loop: CASSLGRGQADYGYTF. CDR3 bases: TGTGCCAGCAGCTTAGGAAGAGGACAGGCGGACTATGGCTACACCTTC.

The V and J genes are TRBV5-1 and TRBJ2-3; unclear D gene. With 0 bases removed from V and 2 bases from J, the gap between germline ends came to 7 bases. This CDR3 spans 14 amino acids. Per germline, CDR1 SGHRS and CDR2 YFSETQ. CDR3 coding DNA: TGCGCCAGCAGCTTGGGGAAGCCCACAGATACGCAGTATTTT. This encodes CASSLGKPTDTQYF.